This T cell receptor (beta chain) was documented in a study of blood T cells in healthy people across ages. Primed by a sample-barcoded 5' primer and a J-beta primer mix, a second PCR proceeded for about 6 to 12 cycles. TCRdb reprocessed the 5' RACE reads with MiXCR, giving one entry per CDR3 protein. The sample has hundreds of thousands of distinct CDR3 sequences, 58% seen once; the top ten hold approximately 21%. General study findings and limits: From one million sequenced T cells, diversity estimates were lower bounds.

Points on this clonotype: The antigen is unknown.

Germline CDR1 SGHVS, CDR2 FQNEAQ. The CDR3 extends over 14 amino acids. Trimming removed 7 bases from V and 4 bases from J, with 14 bases in between. The origin of this receptor is a man aged 25-45 years in good health. The rearrangement uses TRBV7-8 and TRBJ2-1; no clear D. The material sequenced was blood. The CDR3, as DNA: TGTGCCAGCACCGCGGACCAGCGATACAATGAGCAGTTCTTC. This codes for CASTADQRYNEQFF.